This is a list of T cell receptor beta chains from one sample in a study of blood T cell repertoires in COVID-19. Profiling relied on immunoSEQ multiplex PCR, and the TCRdb table lists in-frame clones only, not all of them. Here the sample spans 45,000 to 65,000 clones, roughly 87% being singletons. The source material was peripheral blood. The receptors originated from a human donor with acute or convalescent COVID-19. The donor label of this sample is uncertain. Both conserved end residues are part of each CDR3.

V gene,J gene,CDR3 protein
TRBV18,TRBJ1-1,CASSPSILQGSTEAFF
TRBV12-2,TRBJ2-5,CASRLGLAGPQETQYF
TRBV19,TRBJ1-4,CASGQGTFEKLFF
TRBV3-1/TRBV3-2,TRBJ1-6,CASSQMTARNSPLHF
TRBV5-1,TRBJ2-1,CASSLRGTAVYNEQFF
TRBV28,TRBJ1-6,CASSSGHDRDNSPLHF
TRBV7-2,TRBJ1-1,CASRRQGGTEAFF
TRBV2,TRBJ2-3,CARSRLAASTDTQYF
TRBV7-8,TRBJ2-7,CASSWDGSSYEQYF
TRBV4-2,TRBJ2-7,CASSQDGAGRRYEQYF
TRBV5-1,TRBJ1-1,CASSLAGTGFTEAFF
TRBV4-1,TRBJ1-2,CASSQDGGRDYGYTF
TRBV19,TRBJ1-5,CASSIDHGGYQPQHF
TRBV7-9,TRBJ2-5,CASSPGDLTGTQYF
TRBV7-3,TRBJ2-3,CASSLAGVADTQYF
TRBV25-1,TRBJ1-2,CASSQQGAAFHNYGYTF
TRBV5-1,TRBJ2-2,CASKKTGGNTGELFF
TRBV5-1,TRBJ2-7,CASSFTGTEQYF
TRBV10-3,TRBJ1-4,CAIHPGTGDEKLFF
TRBV25-1,TRBJ2-5,CASSESGQVQETQYF
TRBV7-9,TRBJ1-2,CASSLGGVQGADGYTF
TRBV19,TRBJ1-1,CASNAWGQAFF
TRBV11-1,TRBJ2-3,CASSLLAGGTDTQYF
TRBV28,TRBJ1-1,CASRLDRAAFF
TRBV7-8,TRBJ2-2,CASSPDRLTGELFF
TRBV7-3,TRBJ2-1,CASSLNPASSYNEQFF
TRBV7-3,TRBJ2-5,CASSIDRGGQETQYF
TRBV4-2,TRBJ2-4,CASSQTGTGGTDIQYF
TRBV9,TRBJ1-2,CASSQSSQGARGYTF
TRBV5-4,TRBJ2-2,CASSLGLAGGRGGELFF
TRBV2,TRBJ1-2,CASRGTGGYGYTF
TRBV15,TRBJ2-5,CATSRELGTSGREETQYF
TRBV19,TRBJ2-1,CASSLTSGERGNEQFF
TRBV29-1,TRBJ1-2,CSVDRTGVSEGYTF
TRBV7-8,TRBJ1-4,CASSLQGADEKLFF
TRBV19,TRBJ1-1,CASSIAGGINTEAFF
TRBV7-8,TRBJ1-5,CASSLGQGAVSNQPQHF
TRBV7-3,TRBJ2-1,CASSPSRLAAYNEQFF
TRBV10-3,TRBJ1-2,CAISGQGGVGGYTF
TRBV18,TRBJ2-1,CASSPTLGTAGGEYNEQFF